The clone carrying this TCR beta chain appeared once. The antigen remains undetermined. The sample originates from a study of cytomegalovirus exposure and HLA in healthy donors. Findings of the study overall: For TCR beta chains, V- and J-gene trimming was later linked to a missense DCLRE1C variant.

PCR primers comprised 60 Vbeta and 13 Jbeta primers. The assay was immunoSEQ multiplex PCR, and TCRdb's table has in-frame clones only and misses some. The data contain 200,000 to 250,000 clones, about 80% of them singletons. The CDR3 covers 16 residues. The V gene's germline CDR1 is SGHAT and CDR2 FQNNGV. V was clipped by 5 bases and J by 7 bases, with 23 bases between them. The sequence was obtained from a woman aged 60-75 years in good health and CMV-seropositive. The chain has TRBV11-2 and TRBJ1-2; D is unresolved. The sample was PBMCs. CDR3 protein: CASSLASFRVVVGYTF. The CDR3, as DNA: TGTGCCAGCAGCCTCGCATCCTTCCGGGTCGTGGTTGGCTACACCTTC.